This T cell receptor (beta chain) was documented in a study of regulatory T cells in long-lasting Graves disease. With iRepertoire HTBI primers and Arm-PCR of CDR3 regions, TCR beta libraries were built. Methods used by the authors: In the combined samples, around 60 TRBV and some 15 TRBJ segments were identified. A single record per CDR3 protein comes from TCRdb applying MiXCR to the multiplex PCR reads. It is TCRdb's table, rather than the study itself, that gives the V and J calls and clone size. The sample lists under 800,000 distinct CDR3 sequences; roughly 15% were seen once. Time point here: newly diagnosed GD, antithyroid drugs for less than 3 months. Making the TCR library involved RNA that had been extracted from PBMCs. Graves' disease was diagnosed by American Thyroid Association guidelines. V lost 1 base and J 6 bases, leaving 10 bases between the germline ends. CDR1 is DFQATT, CDR2 SNEGSKA, per germline (reference sequence). This CDR3 spans 14 amino acids.

Another study also made use of these data, one on T cells in Graves' hyperthyroidism and ophthalmopathy. This second report adds: During a first-round RT-PCR of the TCR CDR3, the HTBI primer set was used. Ophthalmopathy cases were set apart from stable hyperthyroidism by a 13 V-J model.

The chain combines TRBV20-1 with TRBJ1-6; weak D call: TRBD1 (5 bases). Material: peripheral blood mononuclear cells (PBMCs), obtained at new diagnosis, from a patient treated with antithyroid drugs. The receptor was derived from a woman aged 25 to 39 with Graves disease. CDR3 loop: CSARGGSGNSPLHF. CDR3 DNA sequence: TGCAGTGCTAGAGGGGGGTCCGGTAATTCACCCCTCCACTTT.